A selection of T cell receptor beta chains follows, all from one sample in a study of response to subunit inactivated influenza vaccine. MiXCR was run by TCRdb on the RT-PCR reads, yielding one entry per CDR3 protein. The repertoire includes hundreds of thousands of distinct CDR3 sequences, 6.5% to 8% of them detected once, and roughly 13% sits in the top ten. The specimen was PBMCs from blood, collected about 23 months after vaccination. Every receptor here comes from a man in his fifties or sixties who received an inactivated influenza vaccine. Both conserved end residues are part of each CDR3. Each record gives: V gene, J gene, D gene, clone size, CDR3 DNA, CDR3 protein. A D gene is named only where the DNA matches it firmly. Rows may omit the clone size; those that give it use once, few, many or a size class.

v_gene: TRBV6-1; j_gene: TRBJ2-2; d_gene: NA; abundance: NA; CDR3nt: TGTGCCAGCAGTGAAAGAAGGGGGGGCTGGGAGCTGTTTTTT; CDR3aa: CASSERRGGWELFF
v_gene: TRBV4-3; j_gene: TRBJ2-3; d_gene: NA; abundance: NA; CDR3nt: TGCGCCAGCAGCCAAGAGGGGGCGGCTGGGAATACGCAGTATTTT; CDR3aa: CASSQEGAAGNTQYF
v_gene: TRBV28; j_gene: TRBJ2-7; d_gene: NA; abundance: NA; CDR3nt: TGTGCCAGCAGGGAATCCTACGAGCAGTACTTC; CDR3aa: CASRESYEQYF
v_gene: TRBV20-1; j_gene: TRBJ2-3; d_gene: TRBD2; abundance: few; CDR3nt: TGCAGTGCCGCCAAAGCCCCCTCTAGCGGGGGTTCTCCCGAGGGAGATACGCAGTATTTT; CDR3aa: CSAAKAPSSGGSPEGDTQYF
v_gene: TRBV2; j_gene: TRBJ1-5; d_gene: TRBD1; abundance: few; CDR3nt: TGTGCCAGCAGTCGGATGGGACAGAGCAATCAGCCCCAGCATTTT; CDR3aa: CASSRMGQSNQPQHF
v_gene: TRBV20-1; j_gene: TRBJ2-1; d_gene: NA; abundance: NA; CDR3nt: TGCAGTGCTAGAGGGAAACTGGAGAATGAGCAGTTCTTC; CDR3aa: CSARGKLENEQFF
v_gene: TRBV4-1; j_gene: TRBJ1-2; d_gene: NA; abundance: NA; CDR3nt: TGCGCCAGCAGCCAAGGGGGCAGTAATAACTATGGCTACACCTTC; CDR3aa: CASSQGGSNNYGYTF
v_gene: TRBV5-5; j_gene: TRBJ2-6; d_gene: NA; abundance: NA; CDR3nt: TGTGCCAGCAGCTTCGGGACGTCGAGCTCTGGGGCCAACGTCCTGACTTTC; CDR3aa: CASSFGTSSSGANVLTF
v_gene: TRBV3-1; j_gene: TRBJ2-2; d_gene: NA; abundance: NA; CDR3nt: TGTGCCAGCAGCCGCGGGACAGCTACCGGGGAGCTGTTTTTT; CDR3aa: CASSRGTATGELFF
v_gene: TRBV12-3/TRBV12-4; j_gene: TRBJ1-3; d_gene: NA; abundance: NA; CDR3nt: TGTGCCAGCAGGTTACAAGGCTCTGGAAACACCATATATTTT; CDR3aa: CASRLQGSGNTIYF
v_gene: TRBV4-3; j_gene: TRBJ2-7; d_gene: NA; abundance: few; CDR3nt: TGCGCCAGCAGCCAAGACGTCACCAACAGTATATACGAGCAGTACTTC; CDR3aa: CASSQDVTNSIYEQYF
v_gene: TRBV20-1; j_gene: TRBJ2-5; d_gene: TRBD2; abundance: many; CDR3nt: TGCAGTGAAAGACTAGCGGGAGGGCGGGAGACCCAGTACTTC; CDR3aa: CSERLAGGRETQYF
v_gene: TRBV20-1; j_gene: TRBJ2-1; d_gene: NA; abundance: few; CDR3nt: TGCAGTGAAAGAAGGGGTACGGTCGATGAGCAGTTCTTC; CDR3aa: CSERRGTVDEQFF
v_gene: TRBV2; j_gene: TRBJ1-3; d_gene: NA; abundance: few; CDR3nt: TGTGCCAGCAGTGAATATGGAAACACCATATATTTT; CDR3aa: CASSEYGNTIYF
v_gene: TRBV15; j_gene: TRBJ2-7; d_gene: TRBD2; abundance: NA; CDR3nt: TGTGCCACCAGCAGAGTATCGCTAGCGGGGGACCACGAGCAGTACTTC; CDR3aa: CATSRVSLAGDHEQYF
v_gene: TRBV20-1; j_gene: TRBJ2-5; d_gene: TRBD2; abundance: NA; CDR3nt: TGCAGTGCCTTTCCTCGGACTAGCGGCCAAGAGACCCAGTACTTC; CDR3aa: CSAFPRTSGQETQYF
v_gene: TRBV7-2; j_gene: TRBJ1-3; d_gene: NA; abundance: many; CDR3nt: TGTGCCAGCAGCCCCCGCGGCCGAAACACCATATATTTT; CDR3aa: CASSPRGRNTIYF
v_gene: TRBV18; j_gene: TRBJ2-5; d_gene: NA; abundance: many; CDR3nt: TGTGCCAGCTCACCCCCTTCCAAGGGGTACCAAGAGACCCAGTACTTC; CDR3aa: CASSPPSKGYQETQYF
v_gene: TRBV7-8; j_gene: TRBJ2-4; d_gene: NA; abundance: few; CDR3nt: TGTGCCAGCAGCTTAAGGGCCGGACGACAGGTAGCCAAAAACATTCAGTACTTC; CDR3aa: CASSLRAGRQVAKNIQYF
v_gene: TRBV6-1; j_gene: TRBJ2-7; d_gene: NA; abundance: NA; CDR3nt: TGTGCCAGCCGGCGGGGACAAGCCTCCTACGAGCAGTACTTC; CDR3aa: CASRRGQASYEQYF
v_gene: TRBV29-1; j_gene: TRBJ2-3; d_gene: NA; abundance: many; CDR3nt: TGCAGCGTTGAAAAAGGGACCAGGGGAGATACGCAGTATTTT; CDR3aa: CSVEKGTRGDTQYF
v_gene: TRBV7-8; j_gene: TRBJ2-7; d_gene: NA; abundance: NA; CDR3nt: TGTGCCAGCAAGGATCGGGAGATCGAGCAGTACTTC; CDR3aa: CASKDREIEQYF
v_gene: TRBV5-6; j_gene: TRBJ1-4; d_gene: NA; abundance: many; CDR3nt: TGTGCCAGCAGCTATTCGACAGGACCAAGGGAAAAACTGTTTTTT; CDR3aa: CASSYSTGPREKLFF
v_gene: TRBV4-3; j_gene: TRBJ2-5; d_gene: TRBD1; abundance: few; CDR3nt: TGCGCCAGCAGCCAAAACAGGGGGCCGGGGGAGACCCAGTACTTC; CDR3aa: CASSQNRGPGETQYF
v_gene: TRBV7-9; j_gene: TRBJ2-3; d_gene: TRBD1; abundance: NA; CDR3nt: TGTGCCAGCAGCAGTCTCGGGACAGCCTCAGATACGCAGTATTTT; CDR3aa: CASSSLGTASDTQYF
v_gene: TRBV7-9; j_gene: TRBJ2-4; d_gene: NA; abundance: few; CDR3nt: TGTGCCAGCAGCTTCGGCTCTTTGGATGGGGACATTCAGTACTTC; CDR3aa: CASSFGSLDGDIQYF
v_gene: TRBV28; j_gene: TRBJ2-5; d_gene: NA; abundance: NA; CDR3nt: TGTGCCAGCAGTTCCGGGAGTAGGAGGGGGGAGACCCAGTACTTC; CDR3aa: CASSSGSRRGETQYF
v_gene: TRBV3-1; j_gene: TRBJ2-7; d_gene: NA; abundance: many; CDR3nt: TGTGCCAGCAGCCAAGGTGGGACCGGCTACGAGCAGTACTTC; CDR3aa: CASSQGGTGYEQYF
v_gene: TRBV5-6; j_gene: TRBJ2-5; d_gene: TRBD2; abundance: few; CDR3nt: TGTGCCAGCAGCAACAAGGGACTAGCGGGAGTGGAGACCCAGTACTTC; CDR3aa: CASSNKGLAGVETQYF
v_gene: TRBV14; j_gene: TRBJ2-5; d_gene: NA; abundance: many; CDR3nt: TGTGCCAGCAGCCAAGATCGTTATAGACAAGAGACCCAGTACTTC; CDR3aa: CASSQDRYRQETQYF
v_gene: TRBV12-3/TRBV12-4; j_gene: TRBJ1-1; d_gene: NA; abundance: many; CDR3nt: TGTGCCAGCAGAACTCAAAGAAACACTGAAGCTTTCTTT; CDR3aa: CASRTQRNTEAFF
v_gene: TRBV30; j_gene: TRBJ2-2; d_gene: NA; abundance: NA; CDR3nt: TGTGCCTGGAGCTCTAGCGACGGGGAGCTGTTTTTT; CDR3aa: CAWSSSDGELFF
v_gene: TRBV7-9; j_gene: TRBJ2-7; d_gene: NA; abundance: many; CDR3nt: TGTGCCAGCAGCCTGGACCCGGGTCACGAGCAGTACTTC; CDR3aa: CASSLDPGHEQYF